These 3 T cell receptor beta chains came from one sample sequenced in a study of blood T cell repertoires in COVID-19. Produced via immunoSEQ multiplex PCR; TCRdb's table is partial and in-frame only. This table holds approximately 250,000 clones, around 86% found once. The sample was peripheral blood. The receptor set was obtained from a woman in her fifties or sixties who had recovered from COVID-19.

Here the CDR3 DNA reads TGTGCCAGCAGCGTCCAGGGGATCGGAGATGAGCAGTTCTTC. Protein sequence: CASSVQGIGDEQFF. The chain carries TRBV5-8 and TRBJ2-1; a possible D gene is TRBD1 (6 bases). The CDR3 totals 14 residues. Germline assignment: CDR1 SGHTS and CDR2 YDEGEE. V gave up 4 bases and J gave up 8 bases, with 16 bases separating them.

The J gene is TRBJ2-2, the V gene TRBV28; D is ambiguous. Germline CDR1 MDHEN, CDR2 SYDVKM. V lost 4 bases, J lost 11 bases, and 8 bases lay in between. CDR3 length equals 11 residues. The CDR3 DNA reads TGTGCCAGCAGTTCGCGTGTTGAGCTGTTTTTT. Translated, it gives CASSSRVELFF.

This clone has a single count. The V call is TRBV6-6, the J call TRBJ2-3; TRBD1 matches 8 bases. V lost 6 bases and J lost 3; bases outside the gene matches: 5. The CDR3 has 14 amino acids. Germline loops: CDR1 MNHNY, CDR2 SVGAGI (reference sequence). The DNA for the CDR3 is TGTGCCAGCAGCCCTGACAGGGGAACAGATACGCAGTATTTT. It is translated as CASSPDRGTDTQYF.